What follows are 27 T cell receptor beta chains derived from one specimen sequenced in a study of cytomegalovirus exposure and HLA in healthy donors. The PCR used 60 Vbeta and 13 Jbeta primers. Produced via immunoSEQ multiplex PCR; TCRdb's table is partial and in-frame only. The repertoire holds fewer than 150,000 clones, roughly 79% seen once, with roughly 3% in the top ten. Sequencing used PBMCs. Receptors were obtained from a man between 25 and 39 years old in good health and CMV-seronegative.

The chain uses TRBV27 and TRBJ2-1; TRBD1 is a possible D gene (6 bases). V was clipped by 8 bases and J by 5 bases, with 16 bases between them. CDR3 length equals 14 residues. Looked up from germline, CDR1 is MNHEY and CDR2 is SMNVEV (reference sequence). As DNA, the CDR3 is TGTGCCAGCCCCCAGGGGTCGAGGAACAATGAGCAGTTCTTC. Its translation: CASPQGSRNNEQFF.

The chain carries TRBV7-9 and TRBJ2-4, with D perhaps matching TRBD1 (6 bases). Germline V gene sequence: CDR1 SEHNR, CDR2 FQNEAQ (reference sequence). There are 12 residues in the CDR3. V shed 1 base and J shed 13 bases, with 11 bases lying between them. Here the CDR3 reads CASSLDREWQYF. The DNA for the CDR3 is TGTGCCAGCAGCTTAGACAGGGAGTGGCAGTACTTC.

This clone was seen just once. The chain links TRBV29-1 to TRBJ2-3; 7 nucleotides align to TRBD2. Germline CDR1 is SQVTM and CDR2 is ANQGSEA. The CDR3 has 13 amino acids. Germline trimming cut 7 bases from V and 4 bases from J; bases unmatched to any gene: 8. CDR3 in DNA: TGCAGCGCAGAAGAACGGGGGGCAGATACGCAGTATTTT. It translates to CSAEERGADTQYF.

This clone was detected a few times. The genes are TRBV30 and TRBJ2-1; D might be TRBD1 (5 bases). From germline, CDR1 is GTSNPN and CDR2 SVGIG (reference sequence). This CDR3 is built from 16 residues. Trimming took off 0 bases at V and 0 bases at J, with 12 bases between the two ends. The chain's CDR3 is CAWSVSGASSYNEQFF. In DNA form, the CDR3 reads TGTGCCTGGAGTGTATCTGGGGCGAGCTCCTACAATGAGCAGTTCTTC.

This clone has just one count. This chain joins TRBV4-1 and TRBJ1-2; 7 nucleotides match TRBD1. Germline lookup yields CDR1 MGHRA and CDR2 YSYEKL. The CDR3 sequence is 15 residues long. V lost 0 bases to trimming and J lost 7 bases; unmatched junction nucleotides: 8. CDR3 sequence: CASSQDRAQGTGYTF. The CDR3 region has the DNA TGCGCCAGCAGCCAAGATAGGGCACAGGGGACTGGCTACACCTTC.

This clone was picked up a small number of times. The chain joins TRBV4-1 to TRBJ1-1, with D perhaps matching TRBD1 (5 bases). This CDR3 contains 16 residues. The germline V and J ends were trimmed by 3 bases and 1 base, with 15 bases remaining between them. Germline loops: CDR1 MGHRA, CDR2 YSYEKL. The CDR3 region has the DNA TGCGCCAGCAGCCAGCCCACAGACAGACCGAACACTGAAGCTTTCTTT. Translating it yields CASSQPTDRPNTEAFF.

The V call is TRBV27, the J call TRBJ2-5; TRBD2 matches 9 bases. The junction had 8 bases not matched to a gene; V was cut back by 5 bases and J by 4 bases. In germline, CDR1 is MNHEY, CDR2 SMNVEV (reference sequence). The CDR3 is 15 residues long. This CDR3 reads CASSLYSGRGETQYF. In DNA form, the CDR3 reads TGTGCCAGCAGTCTCTATAGCGGGAGAGGAGAGACCCAGTACTTC.

This chain uses TRBV5-1 with TRBJ2-3, with 7 bases matching TRBD2. CDR1 is SGHRS, CDR2 YFSETQ, per germline. V shed 0 bases, J shed 5 bases, and the junction held 3 bases outside the gene matches. This CDR3 region has 14 residues. CDR3 in amino acids: CASSLASGGDTQYF. The CDR3 DNA reads TGCGCCAGCAGCTTGGCTAGCGGAGGAGATACGCAGTATTTT.

The chain uses TRBV27 and TRBJ1-2; D gene uncertain. Looked up from germline, CDR1 is MNHEY and CDR2 is SMNVEV (reference sequence). V was cut by 2 bases and J by 4 bases, with 11 bases left in between. The CDR3 runs 14 residues. Here the CDR3 DNA reads TGTGCCAGCAGTTTAGGTGGCGGGTTCTATGGCTACACCTTC. Protein sequence: CASSLGGGFYGYTF.

The gene calls are TRBV28 and TRBJ2-1, with D perhaps matching TRBD2 (6 bases). CDR1 is MDHEN, CDR2 SYDVKM, per germline. V gave up 6 bases and J gave up 3 bases, with 12 bases separating them. CDR3 length: 14 amino acids. The CDR3 region has the DNA TGTGCCAGCAGCCTTAGCGGAGGCTACAATGAGCAGTTCTTC. It translates to CASSLSGGYNEQFF.

The chain joins TRBV7-9 to TRBJ2-7, with 11 bases lining up with TRBD1. Trimming cost V 2 bases and J 4 bases; bases outside gene matches: 4. The V gene's germline CDR1 is SEHNR and CDR2 FQNEAQ (reference sequence). CDR3 size: 15 residues. The CDR3 loop reads CASSLSGQGVYEQYF. The CDR3 nucleotides are TGTGCCAGCAGCTTATCGGGACAGGGGGTTTACGAGCAGTACTTC.

The gene calls are TRBV6-5 and TRBJ1-5; D is ambiguous. Trimming took off 4 bases at V and 6 bases at J, with 13 bases between the two ends. In germline, CDR1 is MNHEY, CDR2 SVGAGI. This CDR3 is 14 amino acids long. CDR3 bases: TGTGCCAGCAGTTCCCAACAGTACGGTCAGCCCCAGCATTTT. Translation: CASSSQQYGQPQHF.

The J gene is TRBJ2-7, the V gene TRBV2; maybe TRBD2 (6 bases). Trimming removed 7 bases at V and 3 bases at J, with 16 bases between. CDR1 is SNHLY, CDR2 FYNNEI, per germline. This CDR3 spans 14 amino acids. The CDR3 loop is CASKFFGSVYEQYF. The CDR3 region has the DNA TGTGCCAGCAAATTTTTCGGGAGCGTCTACGAGCAGTACTTC.

This clone was seen only a few times. V and J are TRBV29-1 and TRBJ1-2, with D possibly matching TRBD1 (6 bases). The V gene lost 3 bases and the J gene lost 7 bases, with 18 bases spanning the gap. The CDR3 is 14 amino acids. The germline CDR1 and CDR2 sequences are SQVTM and ANQGSEA. In DNA, the CDR3 is TGCAGCGTTGACACGCCCGCACAGGGAGCTGGCTACACCTTC. It codes for CSVDTPAQGAGYTF.

V gene TRBV6-1 combines with J gene TRBJ1-2, with a weak D call TRBD1 (5 bases). Trimming stripped 3 bases from V and 0 bases from J, with 26 bases between. CDR1 and CDR2 (germline): MNHNS, SASEGT. The CDR3 loop spans 20 amino acids. CDR3 residues: CASSDESIARGRDSNYGYTF. CDR3 sequence (DNA): TGTGCCAGCAGTGATGAATCGATCGCAAGGGGCCGCGACTCTAACTATGGCTACACCTTC.

The rearrangement joins TRBV7-6 to TRBJ1-5; weak D call: TRBD1 (5 bases). With 2 bases removed from V and 2 bases from J, the gap between germline ends came to 10 bases. Germline CDR1 reads SGHVS; CDR2 reads FNYEAQ. The CDR3 is 15 residues long. The CDR3 DNA sequence: TGTGCCAGCAGCTTATGGGGGGAGGGCAATCAGCCCCAGCATTTT. It specifies CASSLWGEGNQPQHF. The entire variable domain, with the rest obtained from reference TRBV7-6 and TRBJ1-5, is as follows: GAGVSQSPRYKVTKRGQDVALRCDPISGHVSLYWYRQALGQGPEFLTYFNYEAQQDKSGLPNDRFSAERPEGSISTLTIQRTEQRDSAMYRCASSLWGEGNQPQHFGDGTRLSIL.

The J gene is TRBJ2-3, the V gene TRBV7-2, with 8 positions matching TRBD2. The CDR3 sequence is 16 residues long. Per germline, CDR1 SGHTA and CDR2 FQGNSA. V lost 3 bases and J lost 2; bases outside the gene matches: 7. The CDR3 DNA sequence: TGTGCCAGCAGCTTTGATGAGCGGGGGTTCACAGATACGCAGTATTTT. Translating it yields CASSFDERGFTDTQYF.

The chain carries TRBV28 and TRBJ2-5, with a possible D match to TRBD2 (6 bases). The CDR3 sequence is 13 residues long. Germline-derived CDR1 and CDR2 are MDHEN and SYDVKM. The V end lost 7 bases, the J end lost 5 bases, and 14 bases lay between the germline ends. The CDR3 DNA follows: TGTGCCAGCACCAACGGAGGGCGGGAGACCCAGTACTTC. It specifies CASTNGGRETQYF.

The rearrangement joins TRBV7-3 to TRBJ2-3; D is unresolved. V lost 5 bases and J lost 7, with 13 bases in between. Germline V gene lookup returns CDR1 SGHTA and CDR2 FQGTGA. CDR3 length: 13 amino acids. The CDR3 DNA is TGTGCCAGCAGCCGCGCGCGATCTAATACGCAGTATTTT. This translates into CASSRARSNTQYF.

As for this clone: Other DNA sequences within the sample encode an identical CDR3. J is TRBJ2-1 and V is TRBV7-2, with D possibly being TRBD1 (6 bases). Trimming removed 0 bases from V and 6 bases from J, with 6 bases in between. This CDR3 has 13 amino acids. Germline V lookup: CDR1 SGHTA, CDR2 FQGNSA. CDR3 DNA sequence: TGTGCCAGCAGCTTAGCCAGGGGCAATGAGCAGTTCTTC. It is translated as CASSLARGNEQFF.

The chain couples TRBV18 to TRBJ1-2; possible D gene TRBD1, 5 bases. V lost 2 bases to trimming and J lost 8 bases, with 15 bases between them. The CDR3 runs 14 residues. Looked up from germline, CDR1 is KGHSH and CDR2 is LQKENI. The CDR3 is CASSPFGGGVGYTF. The CDR3 DNA follows: TGTGCCAGCTCACCATTCGGCGGGGGAGTAGGCTACACCTTC.

The chain links TRBV4-3 to TRBJ2-2; a possible D gene is TRBD1 (7 bases). Trimming shortened V by 2 bases and J by 4 bases, and 8 bases separated the two germline ends. The CDR3 consists of 14 residues. CDR1 and CDR2 (germline): LGHNA, YSLEER. CDR3 sequence reads: CASSQQGGTGELFF. CDR3 DNA: TGCGCCAGCAGCCAACAGGGGGGCACCGGGGAGCTGTTTTTT.

This clone was observed a single time. CDR3 amino acids: CASSLSREETQYF. The CDR3 nucleotides read TGCGCCAGCAGCTTGTCCAGGGAAGAGACCCAGTACTTC. V gene TRBV5-1 combines with J gene TRBJ2-5; TRBD1 might be the D (5 bases). Germline-derived CDR1 and CDR2 are SGHRS and YFSETQ. V lost 1 base to trimming and J lost 3 bases, with 7 bases between them. The CDR3 length is 13 residues. Full variable domain (missing parts from reference TRBV5-1 and TRBJ2-5): KAGVTQTPRYLIKTRGQQVTLSCSPISGHRSVSWYQQTPGQGLQFLFEYFSETQRNKGNFPGRFSGRQFSNSRSEMNVSTLELGDSALYLCASSLSREETQYFGPGTRLLVL.

This clone appeared once. The chain joins TRBV6-5 to TRBJ2-5; D is undetermined. The J call may be mistaken, given a closer DNA end match to TRBJ2-7. The CDR3 contains 11 residues. CDR1 is MNHEY and CDR2 is SVGAGI in the germline V gene. CDR3 in DNA: TGTGCCAGCAGTAGAGAGTACGAGCAGTACTTC. Residues: CASSREYEQYF.

The chain carries TRBV7-3 and TRBJ1-1; a weak D match, TRBD1 (5 bases). The V and J ends lost 6 bases and 0 bases respectively, with 26 bases between them. Looked up from germline, CDR1 is SGHTA and CDR2 is FQGTGA. The CDR3 has 19 residues. The CDR3 nucleotides read TGTGCCAGCAGTGCGGCGGGACCGTCTATGATTCACATGAACACTGAAGCTTTCTTT. This codes for CASSAAGPSMIHMNTEAFF.

This clone was seen a single time. The J gene is TRBJ2-7, the V gene TRBV5-6; TRBD1 matches 10 bases. This CDR3 region has 18 residues. With V trimmed by 0 bases and J by 3 bases, 12 bases remained unmatched. Germline assignment: CDR1 SGHDT and CDR2 YYEEEE. The CDR3 DNA follows: TGTGCCAGCAGCTTGGAGGGACAGGGGATGAGGGGGGTCTACGAGCAGTACTTC. It yields the protein CASSLEGQGMRGVYEQYF.

In regard to this clone: The sample has other DNA sequences that encode this CDR3 too. The chain links TRBV7-2 to TRBJ1-2, with 7 positions matching TRBD1. The CDR3 runs 15 residues. Germline assignment: CDR1 SGHTA and CDR2 FQGNSA. The junction had 3 bases not matched to a gene; V was cut back by 2 bases and J by 0 bases. CDR3 bases: TGTGCCAGCAGCTTAAGACAGGGAGCTAACTATGGCTACACCTTC. Amino acid sequence: CASSLRQGANYGYTF.